A single T cell receptor (beta chain) is shown here with its context. The V gene end was trimmed by 5 bases and the J gene end by 9 bases; junction bases not matched to a gene: 17. Per the germline V gene, CDR1 is SGHVS and CDR2 is FNYEAQ. The CDR3 totals 18 residues. The data were obtained in a study of blood T cell repertoires in COVID-19. Study background: Whether acute or convalescent, the COVID-19 samples came from the United States, Italy and Spain. PBMCs, B-cell-depleted T cells, or T cells were the source of the cDNA or gDNA that made up the material.

In the original analysis: Estimation of nucleated cell counts relied on the amplification of reference gene primers. This table comes from immunoSEQ multiplex PCR, and its TCRdb copy is limited to in-frame clones, with some not included. Clone size and the V and J calls come from that table; the DNA yielded D and trimming. The sample lists more than 200,000 clones, approximately 80% occurring once. The source is a man aged 80 or over with acute or convalescent COVID-19. Material: peripheral blood. This chain uses TRBV7-6 with TRBJ2-1; 12 nucleotides match TRBD1. The CDR3 is CASSPDLKGTGGASEQFF. In nucleotides, the CDR3 is TGTGCCAGCAGCCCTGATTTGAAGGGGACAGGGGGCGCGAGTGAGCAGTTCTTC.